This TCR beta chain derives from a study of OX40 agonist ivuxolimab in advanced cancers. The table came from immunoSEQ multiplex PCR; TCRdb's copy has only in-frame clones and leaves some out. The table has 90,000 to 100,000 clones, 88% seen once. Trimming took 6 bases from V and 4 from J, leaving 15 bases between them. Germline V gene data show CDR1 as MNHEY and CDR2 as SMNVEV (reference sequence). This CDR3 is built from 15 residues. Findings and limits, study-wide: Several nonresponders also turned out to have low normalized T-cell clonal expansion.

In the case of this clone: The antigen remains unidentified.

People who had autoimmune disease history or systemic immunosuppression were excluded. The V call is TRBV27, the J call TRBJ2-2; TRBD1 might be the D (5 bases). This sequence was found in an adult with an advanced solid tumor such as melanoma, head and neck, liver or kidney cancer. Sequences were derived from CD4+ or CD8+ T cells sorted from blood, sampled in a trial of the OX40 agonist ivuxolimab. The CDR3 reads CASRRGYQGTGELFF. CDR3 coding DNA: TGTGCCAGCAGAAGGGGATATCAAGGCACCGGGGAGCTGTTTTTT.